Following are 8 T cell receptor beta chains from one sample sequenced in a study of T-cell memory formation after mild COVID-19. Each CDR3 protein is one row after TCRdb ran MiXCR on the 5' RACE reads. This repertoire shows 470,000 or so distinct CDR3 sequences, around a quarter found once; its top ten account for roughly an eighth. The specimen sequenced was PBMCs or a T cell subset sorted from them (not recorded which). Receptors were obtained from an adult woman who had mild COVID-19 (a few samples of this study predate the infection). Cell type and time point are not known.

The CDR3 reads CASSLLPGQRSRNEQFF. The CDR3 region has the DNA TGTGCCAGCAGCTTATTACCGGGACAGCGCTCTAGAAATGAGCAGTTCTTC. The V call is TRBV7-3, the J call TRBJ2-1; 7 nucleotides line up with TRBD1. This CDR3 spans 17 amino acids. The V and J ends lost 2 bases and 7 bases, in that order; junction bases with no gene match: 14. Germline V gene sequence: CDR1 SGHTA, CDR2 FQGTGA.

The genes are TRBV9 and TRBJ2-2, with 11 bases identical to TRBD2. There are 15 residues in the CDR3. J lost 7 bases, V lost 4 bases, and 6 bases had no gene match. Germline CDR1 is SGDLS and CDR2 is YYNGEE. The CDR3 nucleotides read TGTGCCAGCAGCTATCGACTAGCGGGACGCGGGGAGCTGTTTTTT. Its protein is CASSYRLAGRGELFF. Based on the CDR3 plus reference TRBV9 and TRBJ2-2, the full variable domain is DSGVTQTPKHLITATGQRVTLRCSPRSGDLSVYWYQQSLDQGLQFLIQYYNGEERAKGNILERFSAQQFPDLHSELNLSSLELGDSALYFCASSYRLAGRGELFFGEGSRLTVL.

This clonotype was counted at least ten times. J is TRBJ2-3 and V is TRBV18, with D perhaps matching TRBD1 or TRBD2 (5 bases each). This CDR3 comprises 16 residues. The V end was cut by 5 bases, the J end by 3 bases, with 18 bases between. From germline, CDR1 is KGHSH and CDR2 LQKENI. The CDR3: CASSSETMGPTDTQYF. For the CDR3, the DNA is TGTGCCAGCTCATCCGAAACCATGGGACCAACAGATACGCAGTATTTT.

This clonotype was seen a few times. The CDR3 DNA reads as TGCGCCAGCAGCCAACAAGCGAATTTCTGGACTGAAGCTTTCTTT. It yields the protein CASSQQANFWTEAFF. The chain employs TRBV4-1 and TRBJ1-1, with unresolved D. V lost 2 bases, J lost 5 bases, and 15 bases lay in between. Germline CDR1 and CDR2: MGHRA and YSYEKL. The CDR3 has 15 residues.

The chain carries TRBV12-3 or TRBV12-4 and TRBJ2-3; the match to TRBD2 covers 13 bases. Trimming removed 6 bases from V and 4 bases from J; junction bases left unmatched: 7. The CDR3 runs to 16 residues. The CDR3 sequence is CASRTRTSGGADTQYF. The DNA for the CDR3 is TGTGCCAGCAGGACACGGACTAGCGGGGGCGCAGATACGCAGTATTTT.

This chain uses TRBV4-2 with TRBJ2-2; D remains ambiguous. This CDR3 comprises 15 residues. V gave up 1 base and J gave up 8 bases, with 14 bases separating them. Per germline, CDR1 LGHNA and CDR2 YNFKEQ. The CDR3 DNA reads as TGTGCCAGCAGCCAAGGACTCGGTTCGGTTGGGGAGCTGTTTTTT. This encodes CASSQGLGSVGELFF.

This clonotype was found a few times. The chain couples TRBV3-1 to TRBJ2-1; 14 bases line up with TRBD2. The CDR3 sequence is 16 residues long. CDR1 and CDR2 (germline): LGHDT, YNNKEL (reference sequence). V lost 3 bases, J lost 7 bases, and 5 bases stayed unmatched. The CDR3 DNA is TGTGCCAGCAGCCAGCCCGGGACTAGCGGGAGTAATGAGCAGTTCTTC. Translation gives CASSQPGTSGSNEQFF.

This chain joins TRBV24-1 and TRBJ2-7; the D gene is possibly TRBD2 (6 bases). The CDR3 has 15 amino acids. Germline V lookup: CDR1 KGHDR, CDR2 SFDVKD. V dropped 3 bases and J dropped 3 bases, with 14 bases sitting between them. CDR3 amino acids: CATSDGTFGRYEQYF. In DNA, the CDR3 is TGTGCCACCAGTGATGGGACTTTCGGACGCTACGAGCAGTACTTC.